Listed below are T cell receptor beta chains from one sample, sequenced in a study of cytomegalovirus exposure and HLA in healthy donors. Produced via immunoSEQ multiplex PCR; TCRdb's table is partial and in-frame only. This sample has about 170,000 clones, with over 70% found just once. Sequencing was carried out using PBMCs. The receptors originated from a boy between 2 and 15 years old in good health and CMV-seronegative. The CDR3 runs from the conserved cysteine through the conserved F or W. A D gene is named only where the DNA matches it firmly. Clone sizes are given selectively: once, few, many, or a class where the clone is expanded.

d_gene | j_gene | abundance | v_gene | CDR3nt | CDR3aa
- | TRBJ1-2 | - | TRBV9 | TGTGCCAGCAGCACACCGACGGGAGTGAATGGCTACACCTTC | CASSTPTGVNGYTF
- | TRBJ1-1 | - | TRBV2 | TGTGCCAGCAGTGAAGCGCTAAAAGCCGCTTTCTTT | CASSEALKAAFF
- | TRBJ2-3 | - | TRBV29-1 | TGCAGCGTTGTAGGGCGGGAAAGCACAGATACGCAGTATTTT | CSVVGRESTDTQYF
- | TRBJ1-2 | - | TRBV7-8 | TGTGCCAGCAGCTTAGCATCCGGACTCTATGGCTACACCTTC | CASSLASGLYGYTF
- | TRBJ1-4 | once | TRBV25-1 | TGTGCCAGCAGTGAAATTTTATGGACAGAAGTTGAAAAACTGTTTTTT | CASSEILWTEVEKLFF
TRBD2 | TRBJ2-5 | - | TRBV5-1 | TGTGCCAGCAGCTTGGATAGCGGGGGGGCTTCGGAGACCCAGTACTTC | CASSLDSGGASETQYF
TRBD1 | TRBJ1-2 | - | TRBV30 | TGTGCCTGGAGTGTACTGGGGGGACAGGCTAACTATGGCTACACCTTC | CAWSVLGGQANYGYTF
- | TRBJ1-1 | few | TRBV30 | TGTGCCTGGGGCCGAGGTCCGGCAGTAGGCACTGAAGCTTTCTTT | CAWGRGPAVGTEAFF
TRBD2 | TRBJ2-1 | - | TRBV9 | TGTGCCAGCAGCGTAGAGAGCGGGGTCTACAATGAGCAGTTCTTC | CASSVESGVYNEQFF
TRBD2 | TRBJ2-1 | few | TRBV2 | TGTGCCAGCCCACTAGCGGGAGGAATCTACAATGAGCAGTTCTTC | CASPLAGGIYNEQFF
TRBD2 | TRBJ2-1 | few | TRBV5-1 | TGCGCCAGCAGCTTGTTCGGACGGGGGGATGCTGAGCAGTTCTTC | CASSLFGRGDAEQFF
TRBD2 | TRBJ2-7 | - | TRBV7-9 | TGTGCCAGCAGGCCCGGGACTAGCCTCTTTTCCAAGCAGTACTTC | CASRPGTSLFSKQYF
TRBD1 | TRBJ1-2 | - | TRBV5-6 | TGTGCCAGCAGCTTGGGACAGGGTAGGATACGGTATGGCTACACCTTC | CASSLGQGRIRYGYTF
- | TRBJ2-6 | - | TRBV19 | TGTGCCAGTAGTAGGGGGGATCACGCTGGGGCCAACGTCCTGACTTTC | CASSRGDHAGANVLTF
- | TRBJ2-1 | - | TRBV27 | TGTGCCAGCAGTTTATCTGGCGGGGACTACAATGAGCAGTTCTTC | CASSLSGGDYNEQFF
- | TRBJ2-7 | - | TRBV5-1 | TGCGCCAGCAGCTTCCGGGAGTTGGGCGAGCAGTACTTC | CASSFRELGEQYF
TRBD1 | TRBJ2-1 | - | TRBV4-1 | TGCGCCAGCAGCCAAGAGGGACAGGGGGAGTGGGATGAGCAGTTCTTC | CASSQEGQGEWDEQFF
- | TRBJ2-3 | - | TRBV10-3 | TGTGCCATCAGTGAGTCGGGTAGCAGCCCCACAGATACGCAGTATTTT | CAISESGSSPTDTQYF
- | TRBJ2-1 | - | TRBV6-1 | TGTGCCAGCAGTGCCAGACTACTGCCCACCCTAACGCGTTTTGATGAGCAGTTCTTC | CASSARLLPTLTRFDEQFF
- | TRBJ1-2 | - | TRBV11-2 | TGTGCCAGCAGCTTAATCATGAGGGCCCACTATGGCTACACCTTC | CASSLIMRAHYGYTF
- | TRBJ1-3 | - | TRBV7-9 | TGTGCCAGCAGCCCACTTTGGGACTCCGTATGGAACACCATATATTTT | CASSPLWDSVWNTIYF
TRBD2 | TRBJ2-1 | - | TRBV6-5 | TGTGCCAGCAGTGGACTAGCGGGAGAGTACAATGAGCAGTTCTTC | CASSGLAGEYNEQFF
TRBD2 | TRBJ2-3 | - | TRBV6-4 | TGTGCCAGCTCGGCGGGGACTAGCGGGGGCCGCACAGATACGCAGTATTTT | CASSAGTSGGRTDTQYF
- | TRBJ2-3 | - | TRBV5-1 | TGCGCCAGCAGCTTGGCCTATGGCGGGGACACAGATACGCAGTATTTT | CASSLAYGGDTDTQYF
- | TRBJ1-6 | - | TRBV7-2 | TGTGCCAGCAGCTTAGACAGGGCCTCACCCCTCCACTTT | CASSLDRASPLHF
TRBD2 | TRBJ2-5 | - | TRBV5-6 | TGTGCCAGCAGCCCCGGGGGGTCTCAAGAGACCCAGTACTTC | CASSPGGSQETQYF
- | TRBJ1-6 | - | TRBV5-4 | TGTGCCAGCAGCTTATCGCAGTATAATTCACCCCTCCACTTT | CASSLSQYNSPLHF
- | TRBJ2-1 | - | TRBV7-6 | TGTGCCAGCAGCTTAGCAGGGGAACAGGGTGAGCAGTTCTTC | CASSLAGEQGEQFF
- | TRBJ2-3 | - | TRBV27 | TGTGCCAGCCGGCGGCACCCCACAGATACGCAGTATTTT | CASRRHPTDTQYF
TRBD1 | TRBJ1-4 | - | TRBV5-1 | TGCGCCAGCAGCCCGACAGGGCCAAATGAAAAACTGTTTTTT | CASSPTGPNEKLFF
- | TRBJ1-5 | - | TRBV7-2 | TGTGCCAGCAGCTCTCCAGGTGGGCCGCGAAATCAGCCCCAGCATTTT | CASSSPGGPRNQPQHF
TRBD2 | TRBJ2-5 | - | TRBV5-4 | TGTGCCAGCAGCTCGGGTCGTCGGGGGGATCAAGAGACCCAGTACTTC | CASSSGRRGDQETQYF
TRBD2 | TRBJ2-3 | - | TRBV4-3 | TGCGCCAGCAGCCCGAGTCTTTCGCGGGGGGCTATGAACGCAGATACGCAGTATTTT | CASSPSLSRGAMNADTQYF
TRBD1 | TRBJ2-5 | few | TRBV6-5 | TGTGCCAGCAGTAGGACAGGGGGTTACCAAGAGACCCAGTACTTC | CASSRTGGYQETQYF
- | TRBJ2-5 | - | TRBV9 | TGTGCCAGCAGCGTAGGTTCCGGGGAGACCCAGTACTTC | CASSVGSGETQYF
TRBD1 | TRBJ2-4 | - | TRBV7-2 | TGTGCCAGCAGCTTAAGGTTACCGGGACAGGGACTAGCCAAAAACATTCAGTACTTC | CASSLRLPGQGLAKNIQYF
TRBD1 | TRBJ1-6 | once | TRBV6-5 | TGTGCCAGCAGTTACGACAGGGGGGATTCACCCCTCCACTTT | CASSYDRGDSPLHF